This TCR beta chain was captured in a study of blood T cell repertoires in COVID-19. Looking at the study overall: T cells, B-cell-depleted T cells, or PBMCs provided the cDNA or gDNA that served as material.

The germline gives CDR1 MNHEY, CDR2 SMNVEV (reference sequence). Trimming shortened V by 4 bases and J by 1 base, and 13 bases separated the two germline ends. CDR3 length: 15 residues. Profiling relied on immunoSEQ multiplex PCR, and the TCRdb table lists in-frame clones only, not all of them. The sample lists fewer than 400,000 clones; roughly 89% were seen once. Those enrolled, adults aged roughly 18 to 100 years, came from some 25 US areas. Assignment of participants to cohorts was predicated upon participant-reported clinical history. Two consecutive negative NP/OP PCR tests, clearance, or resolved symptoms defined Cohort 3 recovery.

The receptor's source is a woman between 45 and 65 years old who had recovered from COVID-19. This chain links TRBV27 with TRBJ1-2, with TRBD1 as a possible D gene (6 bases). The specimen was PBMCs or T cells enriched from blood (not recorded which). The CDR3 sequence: CASSSSTGFNYGYTF. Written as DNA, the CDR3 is TGTGCCAGCAGTTCCTCAACAGGGTTTAACTATGGCTACACCTTC.